This TCR beta chain was captured in a study of identical twins. TCRdb reprocessed the 5' RACE reads via MiXCR and lists one record per CDR3 protein. Counted here are 210,000 or so distinct CDR3 sequences, 15% to 20% occurring once; the ten biggest clones make up less than 45%. Many counts were recorded for this clonotype. The antigen is not known. Study-wide points: Researchers reported weaker excess twin sharing in beta out-of-frame sequences. Twin-shared out-of-frame alpha sequences were enriched for low generation probability.

CDR1 and CDR2 (germline): SQVTM, ANQGSEA. V trimming: 2 bases; J trimming: 5 bases; junction bases outside the gene matches: 2. The CDR3 runs 13 residues. These data are also associated with another study on T cells expressing NK-cell markers.

The sample was CD8+ T cells sorted from blood. The source of this sequence is a woman under 30 in good health. The chain has TRBV29-1 and TRBJ2-2; 7 nucleotides match TRBD2. The CDR3 sequence is CSVELGGTGELFF. The CDR3 DNA reads TGCAGCGTTGAACTCGGGGGGACCGGGGAGCTGTTTTTT.